This is a list of T cell receptor beta chains from one sample in a study of OX40 agonist ivuxolimab in advanced cancers. Sequencing was performed with immunoSEQ multiplex PCR; in TCRdb, only in-frame clones are kept and a portion is missing. The table lists 45,000 to 75,000 clones, 65% to 85% of them singletons, with about 1.6% in the top ten. Here the sequenced sample was CD4+ or CD8+ T cells sorted from blood, taken in a trial of the OX40 agonist ivuxolimab. These receptors came from an adult with an advanced solid tumor such as melanoma, head and neck, liver or kidney cancer. CDR3s include the opening cysteine and the closing phenylalanine or tryptophan. A D gene is named only where the DNA matches it firmly. A row's size may be missing; if present it is once, few, many or a size class.

j_gene,abundance,d_gene,len,v_gene,CDR3nt,CDR3aa
TRBJ2-7,once,.,14,TRBV7-2,TGTGCCAGCAGTGTGTCTCCGGGCTCCTACGAGCAGTACTTC,CASSVSPGSYEQYF
TRBJ2-3,.,.,12,TRBV30,TGTGCCTGGAGCCCCAACACGGATACGCAGTATTTT,CAWSPNTDTQYF
TRBJ1-2,few,.,15,TRBV5-1,TGCGCCAGCAGCTTGGGACCGAGAAACAACTATGGCTACACCTTC,CASSLGPRNNYGYTF
TRBJ1-2,.,TRBD1,14,TRBV19,TGTGCCAGTAGTATCCTCGACAGGGACTATGGCTACACCTTC,CASSILDRDYGYTF
TRBJ2-1,.,TRBD2,15,TRBV5-1,TGCGCCAGCAGATTAAGCGGGGGACGTTACAATGAGCAGTTCTTC,CASRLSGGRYNEQFF
TRBJ2-7,.,TRBD1,14,TRBV19,TGTGCCACTGGGGGGCGACAGGGGGCCTACGAGCAGTACTTC,CATGGRQGAYEQYF
TRBJ2-3,.,.,15,TRBV7-3,TGTGCCAGCAGCTTAACGGGACTGAATTCAGATACGCAGTATTTT,CASSLTGLNSDTQYF
TRBJ1-2,.,.,13,TRBV30,TGTGCCTGCACTTCCGGTGGTAACTATGGCTACACCTTC,CACTSGGNYGYTF
TRBJ1-1,.,.,10,TRBV2,TGTGCCAGCAGGGAGTTTGAAGCTTTCTTT,CASREFEAFF
TRBJ1-1,.,.,14,TRBV7-9,TGTGCCAGCAGCTTAGCGCTGAGACAGTCTGAAGCTTTCTTT,CASSLALRQSEAFF
TRBJ2-1,.,TRBD2,14,TRBV5-4,TGTGCCAGCAGCTTAGCGGGGGGGCGGAATGAGCAGTTCTTC,CASSLAGGRNEQFF
TRBJ1-2,medium-sized,.,14,TRBV13,TGTGCCAGCAGCTTGATGCGGGGGGGGTATGGCTACACCTTC,CASSLMRGGYGYTF
TRBJ1-3,.,.,14,TRBV30,TGTGCCTGGACGACCGGCCCTTTAGGAAACACCATATATTTT,CAWTTGPLGNTIYF
TRBJ2-5,.,.,14,TRBV9,TGTGCCAGCAGCGGTGGGGGGGCAGGAGAGACCCAGTACTTC,CASSGGGAGETQYF
TRBJ1-5,.,.,15,TRBV6-1,TGTGCCAGCAAGGGCTGGGCAGGGTGGAATCAGCCCCAGCATTTT,CASKGWAGWNQPQHF
TRBJ1-5,.,.,15,TRBV18,TGTGCCAGCTCACCACCCCCAGGGGTGAATCAGCCCCAGCATTTT,CASSPPPGVNQPQHF
TRBJ2-5,.,TRBD1,14,TRBV10-3,TGTGCCATCAGTGAGGCTGACAGGGAAGAGACCCAGTACTTC,CAISEADREETQYF
TRBJ1-1,.,.,14,TRBV18,TGTGCCAGCTCACCATCCACCCGGGGCACTGAAGCTTTCTTT,CASSPSTRGTEAFF
TRBJ2-7,.,.,12,TRBV30,TGTGCCTGGAGTGTAATGGGGTACGAGCAGTACTTC,CAWSVMGYEQYF
TRBJ2-7,.,TRBD1,15,TRBV6-5,TGTGCCAGCAGTTACCTGAACAGGGGGCTCTCCGAGCAGTACTTC,CASSYLNRGLSEQYF
TRBJ1-1,.,.,14,TRBV5-4,TGTGCCAGCAGCTCCGGACAGTCGAACACTGAAGCTTTCTTT,CASSSGQSNTEAFF
TRBJ2-1,.,TRBD1,17,TRBV12-5,TGTGCTAGTGGTTTGGCCGCAGGGGGTTTGGCTTACAATGAGCAGTTCTTC,CASGLAAGGLAYNEQFF
TRBJ2-3,.,.,14,TRBV10-2,TGCGCCGTCCTTAAACAGGGTCCCACAGATACGCAGTATTTT,CAVLKQGPTDTQYF
TRBJ1-1,.,.,14,TRBV10-3,TGTGCCATCAGTGAGCGGGATCGGAGGGCCGAAGCTTTCTTT,CAISERDRRAEAFF
TRBJ1-1,once,.,14,TRBV5-1,TGCGCCAGCAGCTTGGCCCCGGTAGGGGCTGAAGCTTTCTTT,CASSLAPVGAEAFF
TRBJ1-2,few,TRBD1,15,TRBV18,TGTGCCAGCTCACCATGGAGTCAGGGGGAAAGAGCGAGCACCTTC,CASSPWSQGERASTF
TRBJ2-7,.,TRBD2,15,TRBV4-3,TGCGCCAGCAGCCAGCAGCGGGGGTCCATCTACGAGCAGTACTTC,CASSQQRGSIYEQYF
TRBJ2-5,.,TRBD2,16,TRBV19,TGTGCCAGTAGTGCGACTGGAAAAGCGGGAGGTGAGACCCAGTACTTC,CASSATGKAGGETQYF
TRBJ2-1,.,TRBD2,15,TRBV6-5,TGTGCCAGCACCCCCGGCGGAACTAGCGGGATTGAGCAGTTCTTC,CASTPGGTSGIEQFF
TRBJ2-3,.,TRBD2,16,TRBV19,TGTGCCAGTCAGGAAGCGGGAGTCGGTGGCACAGATACGCAGTATTTT,CASQEAGVGGTDTQYF
TRBJ2-7,.,.,13,TRBV7-2,TGTGCCAGCAGCTTAGGTCTCTCGGGGGAGCAGTACTTC,CASSLGLSGEQYF
TRBJ2-2,.,.,15,TRBV18,TGTGCCAGCTCACCCCGGGGGTTGAACACCGGGGAGCTGTTTTTT,CASSPRGLNTGELFF
TRBJ2-4,few,TRBD2,16,TRBV7-2,TGTGCCAGCAGCAGAGGGTTTAAGCTAGCGGGTGGTTTCCAGTACTTC,CASSRGFKLAGGFQYF
TRBJ1-4,once,.,12,TRBV18,TGTGCCAGCTCAGTACAAACAGGGAAACTGTTTTTT,CASSVQTGKLFF
TRBJ1-1,.,.,16,TRBV7-8,TGTGCCAGCAGTTTTTACAGGGCGGGGAGAGGAGAGAAAGCTTTCTTT,CASSFYRAGRGEKAFF